This T cell receptor (beta chain) was captured by sequencing in a study of T cell changes during pregnancy in multiple sclerosis. The data were produced by immunoSEQ multiplex PCR, yet TCRdb's version contains in-frame clones alone and is incomplete. Of about 57,000 clones listed, around 92% are singletons. The V end lost 5 bases, the J end lost 3 bases, and 25 bases lay between the germline ends. This CDR3 region has 18 residues. The germline V gene has CDR1 SEHNR and CDR2 FQNEAQ (reference sequence). The sequenced sample was CD4+ T cells from peripheral blood mononuclear cells, obtained in the third trimester of pregnancy. The V call is TRBV7-9, the J call TRBJ2-5; D possibly corresponds to TRBD1 (7 bases). The TCR comes from a female donor with multiple sclerosis, enrolled in a pregnancy study. CDR3 nucleotides: TGTGCCAGCAGCCCAGGGACAGCGGGCTTACTTTGGAAAGAGACCCAGTACTTC. As protein: CASSPGTAGLLWKETQYF.